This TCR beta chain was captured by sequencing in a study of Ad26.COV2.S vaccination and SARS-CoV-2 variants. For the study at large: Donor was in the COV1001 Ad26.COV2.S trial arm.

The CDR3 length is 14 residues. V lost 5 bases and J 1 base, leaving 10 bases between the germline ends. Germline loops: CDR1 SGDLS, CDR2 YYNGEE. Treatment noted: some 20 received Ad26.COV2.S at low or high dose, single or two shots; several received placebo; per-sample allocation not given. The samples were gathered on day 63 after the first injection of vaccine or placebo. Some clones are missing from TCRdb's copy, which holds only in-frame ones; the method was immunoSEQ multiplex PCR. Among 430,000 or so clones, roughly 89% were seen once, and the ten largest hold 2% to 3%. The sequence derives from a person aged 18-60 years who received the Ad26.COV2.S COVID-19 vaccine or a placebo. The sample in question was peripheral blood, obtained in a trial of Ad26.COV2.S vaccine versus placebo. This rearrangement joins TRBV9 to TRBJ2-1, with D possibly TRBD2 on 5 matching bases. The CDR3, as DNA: TGTGCCAGCAGTCGAGGGATGTCCTACAATGAGCAGTTCTTC. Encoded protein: CASSRGMSYNEQFF.